This T cell receptor (beta chain) was sequenced during a study of T cell changes during pregnancy in multiple sclerosis (dated by TCRdb to between 2018 and 2021). Study-level background: The study looked at changes in the T cell repertoire across pregnancy in women with multiple sclerosis.

There are 15 amino acids in the CDR3, from cysteine to phenylalanine inclusive. Only the CDR3 region is kept as DNA, spanning 45 bases read in frame from base 1. V drops 3 bases and J drops 6 bases, leaving 17 bases in between. CDR1 and CDR2 were assigned from the germline V gene as SGHTA and FQGNSA. Note on this clone: Its antigen remains unidentified. No base qualities exist here, and no much larger clone lies one base off it.

The library relied on the immunoSEQ multiplex PCR assay. This is the immuneACCESS table as TCRdb keeps it, with only in-frame sequences that have V and J called. A part of the clones is gone; compared with another copy, unresolved V genes explain less than half, and the rest is unexplained. This sample lists 35,000 to 45,000 clones; nearly 90% were detected once. Around 1% of the sample goes to the ten largest clones. The sequenced sample was CD4+ T cells from peripheral blood mononuclear cells, obtained after pregnancy. The TCR was taken from a female donor with multiple sclerosis, enrolled in a pregnancy study. The rearranged segments are TRBV7-2 and TRBJ2-5, and TRBD2 may be the D gene, going by 6 matching bases. The CDR3 in this case is CASSLGGIYAKTQYF. The base sequence is TGTGCCAGCAGCTTGGGGGGTATTTACGCGAAGACCCAGTACTTC. Reference TRBV7-2 and TRBJ2-5 genes cover what lies past the CDR3, so the full variable domain is GAGVSQSPSNKVTEKGKDVELRCDPISGHTALYWYRQSLGQGLEFLIYFQGNSAPDKSGLPSDRFSAERTGGSVSTLTIQRTQQEDSAVYLCASSLGGIYAKTQYFGPGTRLLVL.